A selection of T cell receptor beta chains follows, all from one sample in a study of early T cells in non-severe SARS-CoV-2 infection. TCRdb processed the 5' RACE reads anew with MiXCR; each CDR3 protein has one entry. The table has fewer than 120,000 distinct CDR3 sequences, around 12% seen once; the top ten hold 3% to 4.5%. Sequences were derived from whole blood, sampled at baseline. These receptors were collected from an adult who was a healthcare worker with PCR-confirmed SARS-CoV-2 infection or an uninfected control (not recorded which). Both conserved end residues are part of each CDR3. The D gene is left open where the match is weak. A clone size is listed for some rows: how often the clone was seen (once, few, many), or a class if it is expanded.

clone size: NA
J gene: TRBJ2-7
V gene: TRBV7-9
D gene: NA
CDR3 length: 13
CDR3 protein: CASSLGSGDEQYF
CDR3 DNA: TGTGCCAGCAGCTTAGGGTCGGGGGACGAGCAGTACTTC

clone size: NA
J gene: TRBJ2-7
V gene: TRBV9
D gene: NA
CDR3 length: 16
CDR3 protein: CASSVGFGIPSYEQYF
CDR3 DNA: TGTGCCAGCAGCGTAGGATTCGGGATTCCGTCCTACGAGCAGTACTTC

clone size: NA
J gene: TRBJ1-2
V gene: TRBV9
D gene: TRBD1
CDR3 length: 15
CDR3 protein: CASSPRTGGNYGYTF
CDR3 DNA: TGTGCCAGCAGCCCCCGCACAGGGGGAAACTATGGCTACACCTTC

clone size: NA
J gene: TRBJ1-1
V gene: TRBV9
D gene: NA
CDR3 length: 13
CDR3 protein: CASSVDGGREAFF
CDR3 DNA: TGTGCCAGCAGCGTAGACGGGGGACGGGAAGCTTTCTTT

clone size: few
J gene: TRBJ2-1
V gene: TRBV6-5
D gene: TRBD2
CDR3 length: 18
CDR3 protein: CASSYATSGRAGYNEQFF
CDR3 DNA: TGTGCCAGCAGTTACGCGACTAGCGGGAGAGCTGGCTACAATGAGCAGTTCTTC

clone size: NA
J gene: TRBJ2-7
V gene: TRBV6-5
D gene: TRBD1
CDR3 length: 14
CDR3 protein: CASSAPGTAYEQYF
CDR3 DNA: TGTGCCAGCAGTGCGCCCGGGACAGCCTACGAGCAGTACTTC

clone size: few
J gene: TRBJ1-1
V gene: TRBV29-1
D gene: NA
CDR3 length: 13
CDR3 protein: CSVGSPAGTEAFF
CDR3 DNA: TGCAGCGTTGGATCTCCGGCGGGGACTGAAGCTTTCTTT

clone size: many
J gene: TRBJ1-1
V gene: TRBV5-4
D gene: TRBD1
CDR3 length: 14
CDR3 protein: CASSQAGGRTEAFF
CDR3 DNA: TGTGCCAGCAGCCAGGCAGGGGGCAGGACTGAAGCTTTCTTT

clone size: NA
J gene: TRBJ2-3
V gene: TRBV9
D gene: NA
CDR3 length: 15
CDR3 protein: CASSVSTTSTDTQYF
CDR3 DNA: TGTGCCAGCAGCGTAAGCACTACAAGCACAGATACGCAGTATTTT

clone size: NA
J gene: TRBJ2-5
V gene: TRBV18
D gene: NA
CDR3 length: 13
CDR3 protein: CASSPGREETQYF
CDR3 DNA: TGTGCCAGCTCACCAGGACGGGAAGAGACCCAGTACTTC

clone size: NA
J gene: TRBJ2-3
V gene: TRBV14
D gene: NA
CDR3 length: 13
CDR3 protein: CASSSGPKDTQYF
CDR3 DNA: TGTGCCAGCAGCTCCGGACCGAAAGATACGCAGTATTTT

clone size: few
J gene: TRBJ2-7
V gene: TRBV2
D gene: NA
CDR3 length: 13
CDR3 protein: CASSEAHGYEQYF
CDR3 DNA: TGTGCCAGCAGTGAAGCGCACGGATACGAGCAGTACTTC

clone size: NA
J gene: TRBJ2-5
V gene: TRBV7-6
D gene: TRBD2
CDR3 length: 15
CDR3 protein: CASSFGLAEVETQYF
CDR3 DNA: TGTGCCAGCAGCTTCGGACTAGCGGAAGTGGAGACCCAGTACTTC

clone size: NA
J gene: TRBJ1-1
V gene: TRBV5-4
D gene: NA
CDR3 length: 14
CDR3 protein: CASSFLDLNTEAFF
CDR3 DNA: TGTGCCAGCAGCTTTCTCGATCTGAACACTGAAGCTTTCTTT